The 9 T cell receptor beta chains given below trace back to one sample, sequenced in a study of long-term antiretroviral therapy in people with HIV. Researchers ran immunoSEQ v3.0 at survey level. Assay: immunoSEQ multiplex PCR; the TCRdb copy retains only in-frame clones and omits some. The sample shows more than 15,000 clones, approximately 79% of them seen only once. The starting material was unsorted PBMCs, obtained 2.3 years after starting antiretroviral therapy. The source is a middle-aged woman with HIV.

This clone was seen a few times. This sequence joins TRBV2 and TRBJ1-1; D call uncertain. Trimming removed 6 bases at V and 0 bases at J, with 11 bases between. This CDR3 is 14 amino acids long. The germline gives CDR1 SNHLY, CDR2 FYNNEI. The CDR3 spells CASSLAAVNTEAFF. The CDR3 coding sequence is TGTGCCAGCAGCCTCGCGGCCGTGAACACTGAAGCTTTCTTT.

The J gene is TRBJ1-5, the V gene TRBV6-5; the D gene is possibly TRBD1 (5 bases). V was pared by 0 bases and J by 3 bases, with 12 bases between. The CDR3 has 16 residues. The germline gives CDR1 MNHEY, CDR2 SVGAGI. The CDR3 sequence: CASSYSVRGSNQPQHF. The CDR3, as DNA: TGTGCCAGCAGTTACTCGGTGCGGGGCTCCAATCAGCCCCAGCATTTT.

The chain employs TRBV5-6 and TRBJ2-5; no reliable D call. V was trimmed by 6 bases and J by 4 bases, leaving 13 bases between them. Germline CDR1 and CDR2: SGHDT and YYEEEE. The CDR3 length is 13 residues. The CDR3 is CASTVQVGETQYF. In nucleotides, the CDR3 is TGTGCCAGCACCGTGCAGGTAGGAGAGACCCAGTACTTC.

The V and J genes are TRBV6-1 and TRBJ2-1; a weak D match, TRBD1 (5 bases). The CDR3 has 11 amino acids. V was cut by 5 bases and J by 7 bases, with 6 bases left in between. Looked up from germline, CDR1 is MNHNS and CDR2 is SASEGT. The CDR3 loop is CASSPGNEQFF. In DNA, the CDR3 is TGTGCCAGCAGTCCAGGGAATGAGCAGTTCTTC.

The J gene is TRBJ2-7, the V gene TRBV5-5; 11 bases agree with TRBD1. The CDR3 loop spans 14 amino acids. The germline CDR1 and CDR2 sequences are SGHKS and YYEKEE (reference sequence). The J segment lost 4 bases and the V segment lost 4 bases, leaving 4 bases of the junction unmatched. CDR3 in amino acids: CASSVGQGEYEQYF. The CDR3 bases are TGTGCCAGCAGCGTGGGACAGGGGGAATACGAGCAGTACTTC.

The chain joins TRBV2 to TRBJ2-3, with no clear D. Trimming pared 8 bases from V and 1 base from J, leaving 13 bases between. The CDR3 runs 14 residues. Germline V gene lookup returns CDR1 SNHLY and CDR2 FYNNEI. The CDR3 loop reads CASQAQQRTDTQYF. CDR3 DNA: TGTGCCAGCCAGGCTCAGCAGCGCACAGATACGCAGTATTTT.

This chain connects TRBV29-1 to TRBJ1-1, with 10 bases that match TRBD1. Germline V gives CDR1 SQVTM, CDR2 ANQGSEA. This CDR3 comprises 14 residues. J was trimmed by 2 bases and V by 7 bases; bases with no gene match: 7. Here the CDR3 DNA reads TGCAGCGGAGCCGGGACAGGGGATAACACTGAAGCTTTCTTT. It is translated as CSGAGTGDNTEAFF. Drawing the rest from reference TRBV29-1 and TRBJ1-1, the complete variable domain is SAVISQKPSRDICQRGTSLTIQCQVDSQVTMMFWYRQQPGQSLTLIATANQGSEATYESGFVIDKFPISRPNLTFSTLTVSNMSPEDSSIYLCSGAGTGDNTEAFFGQGTRLTVV.

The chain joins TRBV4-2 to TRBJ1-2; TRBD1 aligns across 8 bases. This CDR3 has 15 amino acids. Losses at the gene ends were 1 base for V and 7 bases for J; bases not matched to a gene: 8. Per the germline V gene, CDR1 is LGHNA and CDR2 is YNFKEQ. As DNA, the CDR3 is TGTGCCAGCAGCCAAGGAGCAGGGGGCGTTCGTGGCTACACCTTC. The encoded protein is CASSQGAGGVRGYTF.

This CDR3 is CASSPYGRGEETQYF. DNA for the CDR3: TGTGCCAGCTCACCATATGGTCGGGGAGAAGAGACCCAGTACTTC. The genes are TRBV18 and TRBJ2-5; a weak D match, TRBD2 (5 bases). The ends were cut back, 2 bases at V and 3 bases at J, with 13 bases in the middle. In germline, CDR1 is KGHSH, CDR2 LQKENI. The CDR3 runs 15 residues.